Following are 6 T cell receptor beta chains from one sample sequenced in a study of tumor and adjacent non-tumor tissue in lung cancer. A modified ARM-PCR protocol with three rounds of nested PCR amplified TCRbeta. TCRdb fed the multiplex PCR reads into MiXCR, producing one record per CDR3 protein. The sample consists of about 200,000 distinct CDR3 sequences, approximately 74% of them appearing once. RNA was extracted from bulk tissue without any cell sorting. The sequencing sample was made of lung tumor tissue. The receptors shown here come from a man in his sixties with non-small cell lung cancer.

As concerns this clonotype: This is likely a read error, given that the CDR3 carries no conserved phenylalanine or tryptophan at its end. The V gene is TRBV20-1, the J gene TRBJ2-1; D might be TRBD2 (5 bases). Germline CDR1 reads DFQATT; CDR2 reads SNEGSKA (reference sequence). This CDR3 spans 16 amino acids. Written as DNA, the CDR3 is TGCAGTGTCTTCAGATTAGCGCAAAGCTCCTACAATAAGCAGTTCTAC. Amino acids: CSVFRLAQSSYNKQFY.

Regarding this clonotype: At one end the junction does not follow the germline gene, possibly because of a read error. The chain combines TRBV2 with TRBJ2-7, with D perhaps matching TRBD2 (6 bases). CDR1 and CDR2 (germline): SNHLY, FYNNEI. There are 13 residues in the CDR3. CDR3 nucleotides: TGTGCTAGCACCGGAGGGCTAGTCAGCGAGCAGTACTTC. This sequence encodes CASTGGLVSEQYF.

This clonotype was seen more than once but under ten times. A much larger clone lies one base from this, so it may be a read error. The gene calls are TRBV30 and TRBJ1-3; TRBD1 is a possible D gene (5 bases). In germline, CDR1 is GTSNPN, CDR2 SVGIG (reference sequence). The CDR3 is 15 amino acids. The CDR3 DNA is TGTGCCTGGAGTGTACGGGGGAGCTCTGGAAACATCATATATTTT. This gives the protein CAWSVRGSSGNIIYF.

As regards this clonotype: A much larger clone sits a single nucleotide away, making a read error possible. V and J are TRBV4-1 and TRBJ1-1; D gene uncertain. Per germline, CDR1 MGHRA and CDR2 YSYEKL. This CDR3 is built from 14 residues. The CDR3 is CASSQDYLPTESFF. The DNA of the CDR3 is TGCGCCAGCAGCCAAGACTATTTGCCCACTGAATCTTTCTTT.

This clonotype has a single count. At one boundary the junction diverges from the germline segment, which might be a read error. This sequence joins TRBV4-3 and TRBJ1-1; D not certain. CDR1 and CDR2 (germline): LGHNA, YSLEER. This CDR3 has 17 residues. CDR3 sequence (DNA): TGCGCCAACAGCCAAGACGTTCCGGGCAGTTCGGGCACTGATGCATTCTTT. Its protein is CANSQDVPGSSGTDAFF.

This clonotype was seen more than once but under ten times. A read error is possible here, since a much larger clone lies one base away. This chain connects TRBV4-1 to TRBJ2-5, with D perhaps matching TRBD1 (5 bases). Germline CDR1 reads MGHRA; CDR2 reads YSYEKL. This CDR3 has 15 residues. The CDR3 nucleotides read TGCGCCAGCAGCCAAGGTCCAGGGTTGGATGAGACCCAGAACTTC. Its translation is CASSQGPGLDETQNF.